Shown below are 16 T cell receptor beta chains from a single sample sequenced in a study of Graves' ophthalmopathy and Graves' hyperthyroidism. Amplification targeted the TCR beta CDR3 regions, with RNA transcripts as the source material. First-round RT-PCR used HTBI primers; second-round multiplex PCR followed. TCRdb fed the multiplex PCR reads into MiXCR, producing one record per CDR3 protein. The sample records over 500,000 distinct CDR3 sequences, about 24% being singletons. Sequences were obtained from peripheral blood. Receptors originate from a woman aged 18-29 years with stable Graves' hyperthyroidism. Some clones in this sample may be carry-over from other donors' samples.

This clonotype was counted ten times or more. The CDR3 nucleotides read TGTGCCAGCAGTTTTGACGGGAGAGCGGACTATGGCTACACCTTC. Encoded protein: CASSFDGRADYGYTF. This chain links TRBV27 with TRBJ1-2; no firm D call. The germline V gene has CDR1 MNHEY and CDR2 SMNVEV (reference sequence). This CDR3 spans 15 amino acids. The germline V and J ends were trimmed by 3 bases and 3 bases, with 14 bases remaining between them.

This clonotype was seen ten or more times. J is TRBJ2-4 and V is TRBV6-1; D is perhaps TRBD2 (6 bases). This CDR3 comprises 13 residues. V lost 6 bases to trimming and J lost 7 bases, with 13 bases between them. Germline CDR1 and CDR2: MNHNS and SASEGT. The CDR3 DNA is TGTGCCAGCAGGGCGGGACGGATGAACATTCAGTACTTC. Protein: CASRAGRMNIQYF.

In this sample, this clonotype turned up many times. The chain combines TRBV29-1 with TRBJ1-2; a possible D gene is TRBD1 (6 bases). This CDR3 has 14 amino acids. The V end was cut by 2 bases, the J end by 3 bases, with 13 bases between. The V gene's germline CDR1 is SQVTM and CDR2 ANQGSEA. Here the CDR3 DNA reads TGCAGCGTTGAATGGGGGGCGCCGGACTATGGCTACACCTTC. Translation: CSVEWGAPDYGYTF. The complete variable domain, with remaining parts taken from reference TRBV29-1 and TRBJ1-2, reads SAVISQKPSRDICQRGTSLTIQCQVDSQVTMMFWYRQQPGQSLTLIATANQGSEATYESGFVIDKFPISRPNLTFSTLTVSNMSPEDSSIYLCSVEWGAPDYGYTFGSGTRLTVV.

This clonotype has at least ten counts. The J gene is TRBJ1-1, the V gene TRBV12-3 or TRBV12-4; 11 bases are shared with TRBD1. With V trimmed by 5 bases and J by 3 bases, 5 bases remained unmatched. This CDR3 contains 15 residues. The CDR3 region is CASSNLGQGDTEAFF. The CDR3 DNA follows: TGTGCCAGCAGTAACCTGGGACAGGGGGACACTGAAGCTTTCTTT.

The chain uses TRBV28 and TRBJ1-2, with 8 bases that match TRBD1. The CDR3 is made up of 12 amino acids. Losses at the gene ends were 4 bases for V and 8 bases for J; bases not matched to a gene: 3. In germline, CDR1 is MDHEN, CDR2 SYDVKM. The DNA for the CDR3 is TGTGCCAGCAGTTCAGGGGGCGCCGGCTACACCTTC. Translating gives CASSSGGAGYTF.

The rearrangement joins TRBV28 to TRBJ2-7; a weak D match, TRBD2 (6 bases). The ends were cut back, 5 bases at V and 6 bases at J, with 17 bases in the middle. CDR3 size: 14 residues. Germline V gene data show CDR1 as MDHEN and CDR2 as SYDVKM. In nucleotides, the CDR3 is TGTGCCAGCAGTCTCCTCCAGCGGCGGGGCGAGCAGTACTTC. Translated: CASSLLQRRGEQYF.

The V call is TRBV27, the J call TRBJ2-5, with 11 positions matching TRBD2. The CDR3 runs to 17 residues. From germline, CDR1 is MNHEY and CDR2 SMNVEV (reference sequence). J was trimmed by 5 bases and V by 0 bases; bases with no gene match: 8. The CDR3: CASSLSSSGGAVETQYF. CDR3 nucleotide sequence: TGTGCCAGCAGTTTATCAAGTAGCGGGGGGGCCGTCGAGACCCAGTACTTC.

This clonotype occurred many times. The chain combines TRBV7-9 with TRBJ2-5; no clear D. This CDR3 is 16 amino acids long. The germline CDR1 and CDR2 sequences are SEHNR and FQNEAQ (reference sequence). The V end was cut by 2 bases, the J end by 1 base, with 14 bases between. The CDR3 spells CASSLIGGDTQETQYF. CDR3 nucleotides: TGTGCCAGCAGCTTAATAGGTGGAGATACCCAAGAGACCCAGTACTTC.

This chain joins TRBV28 and TRBJ2-5; TRBD2 aligns across 13 bases. CDR3 length: 19 amino acids. Germline assignment: CDR1 MDHEN and CDR2 SYDVKM. Unmatched junction bases numbered 17, after V lost 3 bases and J lost 7 bases. The CDR3 region has the DNA TGTGCCAGCAGTTTTGGACTAGCGGGAGAGAATGTTGGAACGGGGACCCAGTACTTC. Protein: CASSFGLAGENVGTGTQYF.

The chain links TRBV12-3 or TRBV12-4 to TRBJ1-2; 7 bases agree with TRBD1. This CDR3 spans 14 amino acids. V gave up 2 bases and J gave up 6 bases; unmatched junction bases: 6. The CDR3 region has the DNA TGTGCCAGCAGTTTAAGACAGGGACCGGATGGCTACACCTTC. Encoded protein: CASSLRQGPDGYTF.

This sequence joins TRBV6-2 or TRBV6-3 and TRBJ2-7; D call uncertain. Germline-derived CDR1 and CDR2 are MNHEY and SVGEGT. This CDR3 contains 13 residues. The V gene lost 5 bases and the J gene lost 2 bases, with 10 bases spanning the gap. CDR3 sequence reads: CASSNPIPYEQYF. The DNA of the CDR3 is TGTGCCAGCAGTAACCCAATACCCTACGAGCAGTACTTC.

This clonotype was picked up many times. The CDR3 DNA sequence: TGCAGTGCAAAGAAGGGGGGAGGTGATCAGCCCCAGCATTTT. Translation gives CSAKKGGGDQPQHF. The J gene is TRBJ1-5, the V gene TRBV20-1; weak D call: TRBD1 (6 bases). Germline values: CDR1 DFQATT, CDR2 SNEGSKA (reference sequence). The CDR3 is 14 residues long. Deletions cut 6 bases from V and 5 bases from J, with 17 bases between.

There are many counts of this clonotype. The chain joins TRBV4-1 to TRBJ2-5, with D hard to call. This CDR3 comprises 15 residues. Looked up from germline, CDR1 is MGHRA and CDR2 is YSYEKL. Trimming took 5 bases from V and 2 from J, leaving 15 bases between them. CDR3 coding DNA: TGCGCCAGCAGCTACACGGCGACACCGCAAGAGACCCAGTACTTC. It is translated as CASSYTATPQETQYF.

The sample holds many counts of this clonotype. The rearrangement uses TRBV6-2 or TRBV6-3 and TRBJ2-7; D might be TRBD1 or TRBD2, each matching 5 bases. V lost 7 bases and J 12 bases, leaving 25 bases between the germline ends. Germline V gene sequence: CDR1 MNHEY, CDR2 SVGEGT. The CDR3 contains 14 residues. The CDR3 sequence is CASTHTGTRRRTYF. The CDR3 DNA is TGTGCCAGCACCCACACTGGGACGCGCAGAAGGACGTACTTC.

This clonotype was seen ten or more times. This chain connects TRBV6-5 to TRBJ1-5; D ambiguous. V was pared by 4 bases and J by 1 base, with 14 bases between. The CDR3 covers 16 residues. Germline V gene data show CDR1 as MNHEY and CDR2 as SVGAGI. CDR3 protein: CASSSREHGSNQPQHF. Written as DNA, the CDR3 is TGTGCCAGCAGTTCCCGGGAGCATGGGAGCAATCAGCCCCAGCATTTT.

The table lists this clonotype with many counts. V usage is TRBV19 and J usage is TRBJ1-3, with 9 bases fitting TRBD1. The J segment lost 0 bases and the V segment lost 5 bases, leaving 2 bases of the junction unmatched. Germline V gene sequence: CDR1 LNHDA, CDR2 SQIVND (reference sequence). The CDR3 has 15 residues. The CDR3, as DNA: TGTGCCAGTAGTGGACAGGGGTTCTCTGGAAACACCATATATTTT. Translating it yields CASSGQGFSGNTIYF.